The entry below gives a single T cell receptor (beta chain) sequence along with its context. Its antigen specificity is not known. No much larger clone is present one base from it, and per-base qualities are unavailable. The CDR3 numbers 18 residues from cysteine through phenylalanine. Of the read, only the CDR3 DNA is kept; its 54 bases are in frame from base 1. CDR1 LGHNT and CDR2 FRNRAP were looked up in the germline V gene. The trim is 0 bases for V and 2 bases for J, with a gap of 19 bases between the germline ends. The data belong to a study of graft-versus-host responses after intestinal transplantation (dated by TCRdb to about 2021). With regard to the full study: Multivisceral, liver-intestinal, or isolated intestinal transplants were received by the recipients. Rather than being sequenced by the commercial service, samples from a few later patients were sequenced in-house on an Illumina MiSeq and processed with MiXCR. Alloreactive clones were identified by sequencing pre-transplant mixed lymphocyte reaction products and comparing these products with unstimulated pre-transplant donor and recipient T cells. Donor T cell macrochimerism was defined as a peak of at least 4% donor T cells among recipient peripheral blood mononuclear cells. The cohort enrolled 20 to 30 intestinal transplant recipients including one retransplant, and a few patients lacking pretransplant specimens were excluded. Every recipient was given anti-thymocyte globulin induction, followed by 2 to 4 years of maintenance tacrolimus and steroids. After intestinal transplantation, graft-versus-host and host-versus-graft alloreactive T cell clones were followed in the graft, circulation and bone marrow using bulk TCR-beta CDR3 sequencing.

The sample's time point, from its label and the paper: cells obtained before transplantation from donor or recipient. CD3+CD4+ and CD3+CD8+ populations were FACS-sorted from unstimulated pre-transplant donor and recipient cells taken from spleen or lymph nodes. The library was made by the immunoSEQ multiplex PCR assay. For most patients, genomic DNA was isolated using the Qiagen DNeasy Blood and Tissue Kit and was shipped frozen to Adaptive Biotechnologies for TCR sequencing. High-throughput TCR-beta CDR3 sequencing of genomic DNA from most patients was performed by Adaptive Biotechnologies. The study's processing was this. TCR sequencing data were retrieved from Adaptive's ImmunoSEQ software for about 17 patients, whereas a few other patients were processed with MiXCR and VDJtools. CD4 versus CD8 sorting errors were corrected by removing sequences found in both subsets at a frequency ratio below 5:1. CDR3 nucleotide sequences shared by donor and recipient were removed because the origin of these sequences could not be assigned. To count as alloreactive, a clone needed at least 2-fold expansion over unstimulated cells and a minimum CFSE-low frequency of 0.002% (template counts) or 0.001% (read counts). Clones were considered mappable if detected in sequenced pre-transplant spleen, lymph node, or MLR CFSE-low populations of the donor or recipient. The cumulative frequency of alloreactive clones was calculated as a percentage of all sequences, weighted by copy number. TCRdb's version of the immuneACCESS table is confined to in-frame rearrangements and falls short of the full clone set. An unresolved V gene accounts for under half of the shortfall where checked; the remainder is of unknown origin. That table furnishes V, J and clone size, whereas the DNA furnished D and trimming. Within this sample are over 75,000 clones, with about 88% of them counted one time only. The ten largest account for roughly 0.28% of the sample.

Overall study outcomes, separate from this receptor: GvH clones were detected in recipient bone marrow, and some appeared earlier in ileal mucosa or blood, consistent with an intestinal mucosal origin. Early after transplant, peak levels of circulating GvH clones were associated with declines in HvG clones. Conclusions were limited by the relatively low number and heterogeneity of intestinal transplant patients. In patients with donor T cell macrochimerism, the allografts had high GvH to HvG T cell clonal ratios.

Rearrangement joined TRBV12-5 to TRBJ1-2; no D gene call is confident. Sample: unstimulated CD4+ T cells sorted from spleen or lymph node cells, taken before transplant. This clonotype originated in a human donor who was the organ donor for an intestinal transplant. The CDR3 reads CASGLVNLGDGKNYGYTF. In nucleotide form, the sequence is TGTGCTAGTGGTTTGGTAAATTTAGGCGACGGGAAAAACTATGGCTACACCTTC.